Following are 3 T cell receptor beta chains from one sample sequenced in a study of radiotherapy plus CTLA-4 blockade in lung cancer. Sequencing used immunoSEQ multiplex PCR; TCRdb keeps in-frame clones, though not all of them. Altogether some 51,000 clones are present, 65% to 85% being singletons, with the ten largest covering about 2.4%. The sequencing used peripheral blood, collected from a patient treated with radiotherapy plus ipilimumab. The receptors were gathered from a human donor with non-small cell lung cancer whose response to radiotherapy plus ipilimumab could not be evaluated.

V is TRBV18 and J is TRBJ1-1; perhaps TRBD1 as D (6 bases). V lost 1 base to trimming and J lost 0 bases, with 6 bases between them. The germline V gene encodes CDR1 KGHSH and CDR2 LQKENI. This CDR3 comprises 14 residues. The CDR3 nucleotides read TGTGCCAGCTCACCACAGGGGGTGAACACTGAAGCTTTCTTT. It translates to CASSPQGVNTEAFF.

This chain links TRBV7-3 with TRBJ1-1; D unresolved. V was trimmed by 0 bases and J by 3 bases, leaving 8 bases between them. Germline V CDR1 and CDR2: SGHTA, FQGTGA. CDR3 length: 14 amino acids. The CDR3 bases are TGTGCCAGCAGCTTAACCGGGAGCGACACTGAAGCTTTCTTT. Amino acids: CASSLTGSDTEAFF. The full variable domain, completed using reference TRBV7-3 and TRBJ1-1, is GAGVSQTPSNKVTEKGKYVELRCDPISGHTALYWYRQSLGQGPEFLIYFQGTGAADDSGLPNDRFFAVRPEGSVSTLKIQRTERGDSAVYLCASSLTGSDTEAFFGQGTRLTVV.

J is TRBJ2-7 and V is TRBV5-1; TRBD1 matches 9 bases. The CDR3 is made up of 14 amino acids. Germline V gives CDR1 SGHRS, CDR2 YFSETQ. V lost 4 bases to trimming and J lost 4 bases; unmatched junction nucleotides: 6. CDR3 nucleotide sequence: TGCGCCAGCAGCACAACGGGACAGGGATACGAGCAGTACTTC. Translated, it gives CASSTTGQGYEQYF.